A single sample is the source of the 26 T cell receptor beta chains below, sequenced in a study of blood T cell repertoires in COVID-19 (dated by TCRdb to 2020 to 2021). Library construction relied on the immunoSEQ multiplex PCR assay. Held by TCRdb, this immuneACCESS table contains in-frame sequences only and omits some clones. Under half of the omission traces to an unresolved V gene where checked; the cause of the rest is unknown. Across this sample there are about 220,000 clones, with around 80% seen only once. The ten largest clonotypes hold roughly 12% of the sample. Sequences were obtained from peripheral blood. The receptors shown here come from a human donor in a cohort sampled during active COVID-19.

Worth noting for this clone: Additional DNA sequences in this sample encode the identical CDR3. This chain links TRBV12-3 or TRBV12-4 with TRBJ2-5; a possible D gene is TRBD2 (5 bases). V lost 4 bases to trimming and J lost 5 bases, with 5 bases between them. The CDR3 sequence is 11 residues long. CDR3 bases: TGTGCCAGCAGTTCGGGGGAGACCCAGTACTTC. Translated, it gives CASSSGETQYF.

J is TRBJ2-1 and V is TRBV11-2; 8 positions agree with TRBD2. V trimming: 0 bases; J trimming: 12 bases; junction bases outside the gene matches: 4. This CDR3 has 13 amino acids. Germline-derived CDR1 and CDR2 are SGHAT and FQNNGV. CDR3 sequence reads: CASSLETGGVQFF. The CDR3 nucleotides are TGTGCCAGCAGCTTAGAAACGGGAGGGGTGCAGTTCTTC. The variable domain in full, completed from reference TRBV11-2 and TRBJ2-1, reads EAGVAQSPRYKIIEKRQSVAFWCNPISGHATLYWYQQILGQGPKLLIQFQNNGVVDDSQLPKDRFSAERLKGVDSTLKIQPAKLEDSAVYLCASSLETGGVQFFGPGTRLTVL.

The chain joins TRBV10-3 to TRBJ2-7; TRBD2 aligns across 13 bases. There are 14 residues in the CDR3. Trimming took 6 bases from V and 5 from J; bases not matched to a gene: 4. Germline V gives CDR1 ENHRY, CDR2 SYGVKD. The CDR3 spells CAISDGLAGDEQYF. CDR3 sequence (DNA): TGTGCCATCAGCGATGGACTAGCGGGAGACGAGCAGTACTTC.

The rearrangement links TRBV5-1 to TRBJ1-3; D possibly corresponds to TRBD1 (5 bases). The V gene lost 4 bases and the J gene lost 0 bases, with 11 bases spanning the gap. Germline CDR1 SGHRS, CDR2 YFSETQ. The CDR3 is made up of 15 amino acids. The CDR3 sequence: CASSPDSYSGNTIYF. The CDR3 nucleotides read TGCGCCAGCAGCCCCGACAGTTACTCTGGAAACACCATATATTTT.

The genes are TRBV18 and TRBJ1-1, with 7 bases lining up with TRBD1. CDR1 is KGHSH, CDR2 LQKENI, per germline. V trimming: 3 bases; J trimming: 3 bases; junction bases outside the gene matches: 7. The CDR3 contains 15 residues. The CDR3 here is CASSPNRGWDTEAFF. The CDR3 DNA follows: TGTGCCAGCTCACCCAACAGGGGCTGGGACACTGAAGCTTTCTTT.

This sequence joins TRBV24-1 and TRBJ1-2; a weak D match, TRBD1 (5 bases). Trimming left V 10 bases short and J 8 bases short, with 16 bases between. The CDR3 has 12 amino acids. Germline V gene sequence: CDR1 KGHDR, CDR2 SFDVKD. CDR3 residues: CATWGGAGGYTF. The CDR3 coding sequence is TGTGCCACTTGGGGAGGGGCAGGGGGCTACACCTTC.

The rearrangement links TRBV19 to TRBJ2-1; 14 nucleotides line up with TRBD2. The V segment lost 1 base and the J segment 6 bases; nucleotides outside the gene matches: 8. Germline CDR1 is LNHDA and CDR2 is SQIVND (reference sequence). The length of the CDR3 is 18 residues. The CDR3 is CASSIGPGLAGDPNEQFF. CDR3 in DNA: TGTGCCAGTAGTATAGGCCCGGGACTAGCGGGAGACCCCAATGAGCAGTTCTTC.

This chain joins TRBV15 and TRBJ1-4; D is uncertain. CDR3 size: 14 residues. The V end lost 0 bases, the J end lost 6 bases, and 8 bases lay between the germline ends. Looked up from germline, CDR1 is LNHNV and CDR2 is YYDKDF (reference sequence). CDR3 amino acids: CATSRDAADEKLFF. CDR3 nucleotides: TGTGCCACCAGCAGAGATGCGGCGGATGAAAAACTGTTTTTT.

V is TRBV12-3 or TRBV12-4 and J is TRBJ1-3; D is undetermined. This CDR3 has 12 amino acids. Trimming pared 7 bases from V and 6 bases from J, leaving 10 bases between. CDR3 protein: CASNLPPNTIYF. Here the CDR3 DNA reads TGTGCCAGCAACTTACCCCCAAACACCATATATTTT.

The chain recombines TRBV11-2 with TRBJ2-7, with 7 positions matching TRBD1. V lost 5 bases and J lost 2; bases outside the gene matches: 3. The CDR3 loop spans 13 amino acids. Germline loops: CDR1 SGHAT, CDR2 FQNNGV. The CDR3 loop is CASSPGTAYEQYF. DNA of the CDR3: TGTGCCAGCAGCCCGGGGACAGCCTACGAGCAGTACTTC.

The chain recombines TRBV28 with TRBJ2-1; D perhaps matches TRBD1 (6 bases). CDR1 is MDHEN and CDR2 is SYDVKM in the germline V gene. The CDR3 spans 20 residues. With 6 bases removed from V and 0 bases from J, the gap between germline ends came to 27 bases. In DNA form, the CDR3 reads TGTGCCAGCAGCTTCCTCGTAGGCCGGACAGAATCATCCTCCTACAATGAGCAGTTCTTC. Translation: CASSFLVGRTESSSYNEQFF. The complete variable domain, with remaining parts taken from reference TRBV28 and TRBJ2-1, reads DVKVTQSSRYLVKRTGEKVFLECVQDMDHENMFWYRQDPGLGLRLIYFSYDVKMKEKGDIPEGYSVSREKKERFSLILESASTNQTSMYLCASSFLVGRTESSSYNEQFFGPGTRLTVL.

The chain employs TRBV20-1 and TRBJ2-7; D is unclear. The V end lost 4 bases, the J end lost 1 base, and 2 bases lay between the germline ends. CDR1 is DFQATT and CDR2 is SNEGSKA in the germline V gene (reference sequence). The CDR3 length is 10 residues. CDR3 sequence: CSATSYEQYF. In DNA, the CDR3 is TGCAGTGCTACTTCCTACGAGCAGTACTTC.

The rearrangement links TRBV2 to TRBJ1-2, with 9 bases that match TRBD1. Germline trimming cut 2 bases from V and 4 bases from J; bases unmatched to any gene: 5. The germline CDR1 and CDR2 sequences are SNHLY and FYNNEI. The CDR3 is 15 amino acids. The CDR3 reads CASSERGQGLYGYTF. The CDR3 DNA reads as TGTGCCAGCAGTGAAAGGGGACAGGGCCTCTATGGCTACACCTTC. Filled out from reference TRBV2 and TRBJ1-2, the complete variable domain reads EPEVTQTPSHQVTQMGQEVILRCVPISNHLYFYWYRQILGQKVEFLVSFYNNEISEKSEIFDDQFSVERPDGSNFTLKIRSTKLEDSAMYFCASSERGQGLYGYTFGSGTRLTVV.

The chain employs TRBV28 and TRBJ1-4, with D perhaps matching TRBD1 (5 bases). Trimming took 2 bases from V and 4 from J, leaving 8 bases between them. CDR1 is MDHEN and CDR2 is SYDVKM in the germline V gene. There are 14 residues in the CDR3. The CDR3 here is CASSLPGINEKLFF. The CDR3 nucleotides are TGTGCCAGCAGTTTACCAGGGATTAATGAAAAACTGTTTTTT. Full variable domain (remainder filled in from reference TRBV28 and TRBJ1-4): DVKVTQSSRYLVKRTGEKVFLECVQDMDHENMFWYRQDPGLGLRLIYFSYDVKMKEKGDIPEGYSVSREKKERFSLILESASTNQTSMYLCASSLPGINEKLFFGSGTQLSVL.

The genes are TRBV5-1 and TRBJ2-1, with a possible D match to TRBD1 (8 bases). With 6 bases removed from V and 4 bases from J, the gap between germline ends came to 20 bases. Germline-derived CDR1 and CDR2 are SGHRS and YFSETQ. This CDR3 has 16 amino acids. CDR3 sequence (DNA): TGCGCCAGCACCCTGGGGGGGACAGGCCCTTACAATGAGCAGTTCTTC. Protein product: CASTLGGTGPYNEQFF. The complete variable domain, with remaining parts taken from reference TRBV5-1 and TRBJ2-1, reads KAGVTQTPRYLIKTRGQQVTLSCSPISGHRSVSWYQQTPGQGLQFLFEYFSETQRNKGNFPGRFSGRQFSNSRSEMNVSTLELGDSALYLCASTLGGTGPYNEQFFGPGTRLTVL.

This clone has a single count. The genes are TRBV27 and TRBJ1-4; D gene uncertain. V lost 4 bases to trimming and J lost 4 bases, with 13 bases between them. The CDR3 consists of 15 residues. The germline V gene encodes CDR1 MNHEY and CDR2 SMNVEV (reference sequence). CDR3 DNA sequence: TGTGCCAGCAGTTCATGGGAGGGCCGTAATGAAAAACTGTTTTTT. This codes for CASSSWEGRNEKLFF. Full variable domain (outside the CDR3, taken from reference TRBV27 and TRBJ1-4): EAQVTQNPRYLITVTGKKLTVTCSQNMNHEYMSWYRQDPGLGLRQIYYSMNVEVTDKGDVPEGYKVSRKEKRNFPLILESPSPNQTSLYFCASSSWEGRNEKLFFGSGTQLSVL.

The CDR3 DNA reads TGTGCCACCAGCAGAGATGGAGGTGGGAGCGAAGCTTTCTTT. It codes for CATSRDGGGSEAFF. The gene calls are TRBV15 and TRBJ1-1; D ambiguous. The CDR3 sequence is 14 residues long. Germline CDR1 and CDR2: LNHNV and YYDKDF (reference sequence). V was shortened by 0 bases and J by 8 bases, with 13 bases between the two germline ends. The full variable domain, completed using reference TRBV15 and TRBJ1-1, is DAMVIQNPRYQVTQFGKPVTLSCSQTLNHNVMYWYQQKSSQAPKLLFHYYDKDFNNEADTPDNFQSRRPNTSFCFLDIRSPGLGDTAMYLCATSRDGGGSEAFFGQGTRLTVV.

This chain uses TRBV7-9 with TRBJ2-1; D perhaps matches TRBD2 (5 bases). CDR1 is SEHNR, CDR2 FQNEAQ, per germline (reference sequence). V dropped 5 bases and J dropped 4 bases, with 12 bases sitting between them. This CDR3 has 14 amino acids. In DNA, the CDR3 is TGTGCCAGCAGCAAGGCGGGTATTTACAATGAGCAGTTCTTC. Its translation is CASSKAGIYNEQFF.

This chain connects TRBV9 to TRBJ2-2; D not certain. V lost 0 bases, J lost 3 bases, and 15 bases lay in between. The CDR3 is 17 amino acids. Germline CDR1 reads SGDLS; CDR2 reads YYNGEE. This chain's CDR3 is CASSVVSEPRYTGELFF. CDR3 sequence (DNA): TGTGCCAGCAGCGTAGTATCGGAGCCTAGGTACACCGGGGAGCTGTTTTTT.

The rearrangement links TRBV30 to TRBJ2-5; 10 bases map to TRBD2. With 4 bases clipped from V and 6 bases from J, the junction kept 20 bases outside the gene matches. The germline V gene encodes CDR1 GTSNPN and CDR2 SVGIG (reference sequence). This CDR3 has 18 amino acids. CDR3 residues: CAWNGVPASGGHGKTQYF. CDR3 coding DNA: TGTGCCTGGAATGGTGTTCCGGCTAGCGGGGGCCACGGGAAGACCCAGTACTTC.

The rearrangement uses TRBV7-9 and TRBJ2-3; maybe TRBD1 (6 bases). Germline V gene sequence: CDR1 SEHNR, CDR2 FQNEAQ (reference sequence). The CDR3 spans 17 residues. V was clipped by 4 bases and J by 3 bases, with 20 bases between them. The CDR3 here is CASSWFTGYGKTDTQYF. In nucleotides, the CDR3 is TGTGCCAGCAGCTGGTTCACAGGGTATGGTAAGACAGATACGCAGTATTTT.

This clone has only a few counts. The chain links TRBV5-6 to TRBJ2-7; D is possibly TRBD1 (5 bases). V shed 5 bases and J shed 2 bases, with 17 bases lying between them. Germline V CDR1 and CDR2: SGHDT, YYEEEE. CDR3 length: 15 residues. As DNA, the CDR3 is TGTGCCAGCAGTTATTCAGGTAGCAGGGCCTACGAGCAGTACTTC. This sequence encodes CASSYSGSRAYEQYF.

The rearrangement joins TRBV5-4 to TRBJ2-2, with 8 bases fitting TRBD2. CDR3 length equals 16 residues. From germline, CDR1 is SGHNT and CDR2 YYREEE (reference sequence). The V gene end was trimmed by 5 bases and the J gene end by 1 base; junction bases not matched to a gene: 7. CDR3 nucleotides: TGTGCCAGCAGTAACGGACTAGCCGAGAACACCGGGGAGCTGTTTTTT. This encodes CASSNGLAENTGELFF.

This clone has only one observation. This chain uses TRBV5-8 with TRBJ1-5, with D perhaps matching TRBD1 (5 bases). CDR1 SGHTS and CDR2 YDEGEE come from the germline V gene. CDR3 length: 19 residues. Trimming took off 4 bases at V and 0 bases at J, with 23 bases between the two ends. For the CDR3, the DNA is TGTGCCAGCAGCAAAAAACTTCGACAGCCTCTTTATAGCAATCAGCCCCAGCATTTT. Residues: CASSKKLRQPLYSNQPQHF.

This clone turned up a few times. The chain is built from TRBV5-6 and TRBJ1-6; D gene ambiguous. Per the germline V gene, CDR1 is SGHDT and CDR2 is YYEEEE. This CDR3 spans 14 amino acids. V lost 5 bases and J lost 7, with 13 bases in between. The CDR3 is CASSLGLWNSPLHF. In DNA, the CDR3 is TGTGCCAGCAGTCTCGGTCTGTGGAATTCACCCCTCCACTTT. The complete variable domain, with remaining parts taken from reference TRBV5-6 and TRBJ1-6, reads DAGVTQSPTHLIKTRGQQVTLRCSPKSGHDTVSWYQQALGQGPQFIFQYYEEEERQRGNFPDRFSGHQFPNYSSELNVNALLLGDSALYLCASSLGLWNSPLHFGNGTRLTVT.

The rearrangement links TRBV19 to TRBJ1-2; TRBD1 aligns across 7 bases. The germline V gene has CDR1 LNHDA and CDR2 SQIVND (reference sequence). The length of the CDR3 is 14 residues. Losses at the gene ends were 10 bases for V and 4 bases for J; bases not matched to a gene: 12. DNA of the CDR3: TGTGCCACCGAACCAGGGACAGACTTCTATGGCTACACCTTC. The encoded protein is CATEPGTDFYGYTF.